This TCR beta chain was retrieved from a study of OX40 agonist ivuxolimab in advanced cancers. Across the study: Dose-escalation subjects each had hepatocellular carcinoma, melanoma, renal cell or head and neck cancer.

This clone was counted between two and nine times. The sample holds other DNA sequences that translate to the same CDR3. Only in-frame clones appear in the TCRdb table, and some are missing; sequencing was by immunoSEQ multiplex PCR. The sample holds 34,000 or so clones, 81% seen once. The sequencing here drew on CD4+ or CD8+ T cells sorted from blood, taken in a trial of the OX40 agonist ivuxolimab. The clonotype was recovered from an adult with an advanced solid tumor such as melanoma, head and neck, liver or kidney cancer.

The CDR3 is CASSLDLGGRNGYTF. The CDR3 DNA sequence: TGTGCCAGCAGCTTAGATTTGGGGGGTCGGAATGGCTACACCTTC. The rearrangement joins TRBV7-9 to TRBJ1-2; D is possibly TRBD1 (5 bases). V was trimmed by 1 base and J by 6 bases, leaving 15 bases between them. The CDR3 has 15 amino acids. Germline V CDR1 and CDR2: SEHNR, FQNEAQ (reference sequence).